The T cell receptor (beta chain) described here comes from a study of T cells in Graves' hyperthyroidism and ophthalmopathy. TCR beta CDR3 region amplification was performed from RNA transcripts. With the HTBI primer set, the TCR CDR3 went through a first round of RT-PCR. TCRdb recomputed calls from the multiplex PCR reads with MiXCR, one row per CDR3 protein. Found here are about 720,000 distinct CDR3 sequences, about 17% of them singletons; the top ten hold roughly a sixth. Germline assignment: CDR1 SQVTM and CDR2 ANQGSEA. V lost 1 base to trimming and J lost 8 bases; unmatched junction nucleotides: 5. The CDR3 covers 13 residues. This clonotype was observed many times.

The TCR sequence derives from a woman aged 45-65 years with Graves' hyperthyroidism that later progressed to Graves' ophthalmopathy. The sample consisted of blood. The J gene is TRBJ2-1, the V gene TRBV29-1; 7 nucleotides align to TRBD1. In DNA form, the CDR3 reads TGCAGCGTTGAAGGGGACAGTTTCGATGAGCAGTTCTTC. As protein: CSVEGDSFDEQFF.